Each of the 28 T cell receptor beta chains below was sequenced from the same sample in a study of control samples from healthy donors and cancer patients. The assay was immunoSEQ multiplex PCR, and TCRdb's table has in-frame clones only and misses some. The data contain 70,000 to 90,000 clones, 94% of them seen just once; the ten biggest clones take up less than 6%. The source material was blood. These receptors originate from a woman between 18 and 30 years old in good health.

This sequence joins TRBV7-2 and TRBJ2-5; D not certain. V dropped 5 bases and J dropped 5 bases, with 12 bases sitting between them. The CDR3 length is 13 residues. The V gene's germline CDR1 is SGHTA and CDR2 FQGNSA. The CDR3 loop is CASSPSPWETQYF. The CDR3 DNA follows: TGTGCCAGCAGCCCCAGCCCTTGGGAGACCCAGTACTTC.

The V gene is TRBV6-6, the J gene TRBJ2-7; TRBD1 is a possible D gene (6 bases). The CDR3 covers 14 residues. From germline, CDR1 is MNHNY and CDR2 SVGAGI (reference sequence). V dropped 6 bases and J dropped 5 bases, with 17 bases sitting between them. CDR3 region: CASRGTGIQNEQYF. The DNA of the CDR3 is TGTGCCAGCAGGGGAACAGGGATTCAGAACGAGCAGTACTTC.

This sequence joins TRBV9 and TRBJ1-6, with a tentative D call TRBD1 (5 bases). This CDR3 region has 15 residues. V gave up 3 bases and J gave up 0 bases, with 7 bases separating them. Germline V gene sequence: CDR1 SGDLS, CDR2 YYNGEE. As DNA, the CDR3 is TGTGCCAGCAGCGAGGGGAGCTCCTATAATTCACCCCTCCACTTT. Its protein is CASSEGSSYNSPLHF.

CDR3 coding DNA: TGTGCCAGCAGCTTAAGGTCATGGACAGGGGTGGTAGATACGCAGTATTTT. Protein sequence: CASSLRSWTGVVDTQYF. V usage is TRBV11-2 and J usage is TRBJ2-3, with 9 bases aligning to TRBD1. With V trimmed by 2 bases and J by 5 bases, 11 bases remained unmatched. CDR1 SGHAT and CDR2 FQNNGV come from the germline V gene. The CDR3 has 17 amino acids.

This sequence joins TRBV19 and TRBJ1-5; D is uncertain. V was trimmed by 1 base and J by 4 bases, leaving 11 bases between them. Looked up from germline, CDR1 is LNHDA and CDR2 is SQIVND (reference sequence). The CDR3 runs 15 residues. CDR3 bases: TGTGCCAGTAGTATAGGGCGTGGACCTAATCAGCCCCAGCATTTT. Amino acid sequence: CASSIGRGPNQPQHF.

The J gene is TRBJ2-7, the V gene TRBV9; TRBD1 or TRBD2 may be the D gene (5 bases each). Germline CDR1 is SGDLS and CDR2 is YYNGEE. The V and J ends lost 0 bases and 4 bases respectively, with 14 bases between them. The CDR3 covers 15 residues. Here the CDR3 DNA reads TGTGCCAGCAGCGTAGCTACCGGGACCGCGTACGAGCAGTACTTC. This gives the protein CASSVATGTAYEQYF.

This rearrangement joins TRBV7-2 to TRBJ2-7; the D gene is possibly TRBD2 (7 bases). Germline values: CDR1 SGHTA, CDR2 FQGNSA. The CDR3 spans 14 residues. V gave up 3 bases and J gave up 2 bases, with 11 bases separating them. Here the CDR3 DNA reads TGTGCCAGCAGCTTCAAGGGGGGGCCCTACGAGCAGTACTTC. Translating gives CASSFKGGPYEQYF.

This clone has just one count. The V call is TRBV4-3, the J call TRBJ2-4; D not resolved. The CDR3 has 15 amino acids. Germline V gene lookup returns CDR1 LGHNA and CDR2 YSLEER. Deletions cut 0 bases from V and 2 bases from J, with 8 bases between. The CDR3 reads CASSQDRTSKNIQYF. CDR3 DNA: TGCGCCAGCAGCCAAGATAGGACCTCCAAAAACATTCAGTACTTC.

The chain has TRBV29-1 and TRBJ2-2; 7 bases match TRBD2. V shed 3 bases and J 4 bases; nucleotides not matched to a gene: 8. This CDR3 spans 15 amino acids. The V gene's germline CDR1 is SQVTM and CDR2 ANQGSEA. For the CDR3, the DNA is TGCAGCGTTGATCGAGTGGGGAGGGCCACCGGGGAGCTGTTTTTT. This gives the protein CSVDRVGRATGELFF.

In its sample, this clone was seen once. The CDR3 spells CSATTSAKQFF. The CDR3 DNA sequence: TGCAGTGCAACAACTAGCGCCAAGCAGTTCTTC. The V and J genes are TRBV20-1 and TRBJ2-1; 7 nucleotides agree with TRBD2. Germline-derived CDR1 and CDR2 are DFQATT and SNEGSKA (reference sequence). This CDR3 is 11 amino acids long. After removal of 6 bases from V and 11 bases from J, the junction contained 7 bases not matched to a gene.

The rearrangement uses TRBV11-3 and TRBJ1-1, with D uncertain. The CDR3 consists of 13 residues. Germline lookup yields CDR1 SGHNT and CDR2 YENEEA. The germline V and J ends were trimmed by 4 bases and 1 base, with 7 bases remaining between them. CDR3 protein: CASSSAGNTEAFF. CDR3 in DNA: TGTGCCAGCAGCTCGGCCGGGAACACTGAAGCTTTCTTT.

This clone was seen only a few times. This rearrangement joins TRBV4-3 to TRBJ1-4, with a tentative D call TRBD1 (6 bases). V shed 1 base and J shed 3 bases, with 12 bases lying between them. The CDR3 sequence is 16 residues long. Germline-derived CDR1 and CDR2 are LGHNA and YSLEER. The CDR3 nucleotides are TGCGCCAGCAGCCAAGGGGGCGACAGGTCTAATGAAAAACTGTTTTTT. Translation gives CASSQGGDRSNEKLFF.

This clone has a handful of counts. V usage is TRBV7-2 and J usage is TRBJ1-1, with 8 bases identical to TRBD1. This CDR3 region has 14 residues. Germline values: CDR1 SGHTA, CDR2 FQGNSA. The ends lost 0 bases at V and 11 bases at J; junction bases unmatched: 8. The CDR3 nucleotides read TGTGCCAGCAGCTTAGCGCGACAGGGGATAGAGGCTTTCTTT. Protein sequence: CASSLARQGIEAFF. The entire variable domain, with the rest obtained from reference TRBV7-2 and TRBJ1-1, is as follows: GAGVSQSPSNKVTEKGKDVELRCDPISGHTALYWYRQSLGQGLEFLIYFQGNSAPDKSGLPSDRFSAERTGGSVSTLTIQRTQQEDSAVYLCASSLARQGIEAFFGQGTRLTVV.

This clone has just one count. The rearrangement joins TRBV24-1 to TRBJ2-7; D gene unclear. CDR3 length: 12 amino acids. V shed 7 bases and J shed 2 bases, with 8 bases lying between them. CDR1 and CDR2 from the germline V gene are KGHDR and SFDVKD. The DNA for the CDR3 is TGTGCCACCAGCACCGGGCCCTACGAGCAGTACTTC. It codes for CATSTGPYEQYF.

This rearrangement joins TRBV5-1 to TRBJ2-2; 15 nucleotides align to TRBD2. Germline CDR1 SGHRS, CDR2 YFSETQ. The length of the CDR3 is 19 residues. V gave up 3 bases and J gave up 0 bases; unmatched junction bases: 6. CDR3 sequence reads: CASSSSGLAGGTNTGELFF. CDR3 nucleotides: TGCGCCAGCAGCTCGTCGGGACTAGCGGGGGGAACGAACACCGGGGAGCTGTTTTTT.

V is TRBV7-2 and J is TRBJ2-1; no definite D call. Germline CDR1 SGHTA, CDR2 FQGNSA. The CDR3 runs to 14 residues. V was trimmed by 1 base and J by 6 bases, leaving 10 bases between them. The CDR3 DNA sequence: TGTGCCAGCAGCTTAGAAACTATTCGCAATGAGCAGTTCTTC. Translation: CASSLETIRNEQFF. Filled out from reference TRBV7-2 and TRBJ2-1, the complete variable domain reads GAGVSQSPSNKVTEKGKDVELRCDPISGHTALYWYRQSLGQGLEFLIYFQGNSAPDKSGLPSDRFSAERTGGSVSTLTIQRTQQEDSAVYLCASSLETIRNEQFFGPGTRLTVL.

The rearrangement links TRBV24-1 to TRBJ2-1; the match to TRBD2 covers 7 bases. The trim removed 4 bases at V and 3 bases at J, leaving 8 bases unmatched. CDR1 is KGHDR, CDR2 SFDVKD, per germline. CDR3 length: 16 residues. CDR3 in amino acids: CATSESSGAVYNEQFF. The CDR3, as DNA: TGTGCCACCAGTGAGTCGAGCGGGGCGGTCTACAATGAGCAGTTCTTC.

This chain links TRBV9 with TRBJ2-1; 7 nucleotides agree with TRBD2. After removal of 0 bases from V and 0 bases from J, the junction contained 6 bases not matched to a gene. Germline loops: CDR1 SGDLS, CDR2 YYNGEE. The CDR3 has 17 residues. The CDR3 loop is CASSVGGRVSSYNEQFF. For the CDR3, the DNA is TGTGCCAGCAGCGTAGGAGGGAGGGTCTCCTCCTACAATGAGCAGTTCTTC. Complete variable domain (other parts from reference TRBV9 and TRBJ2-1): DSGVTQTPKHLITATGQRVTLRCSPRSGDLSVYWYQQSLDQGLQFLIQYYNGEERAKGNILERFSAQQFPDLHSELNLSSLELGDSALYFCASSVGGRVSSYNEQFFGPGTRLTVL.

The chain uses TRBV28 and TRBJ1-6, with D possibly matching TRBD1 (5 bases). Trimming took 8 bases from V and 5 from J, leaving 16 bases between them. CDR1 is MDHEN, CDR2 SYDVKM, per germline. This CDR3 spans 15 amino acids. The CDR3 DNA follows: TGTGCCAGCGGCCTCCACAGGTCACATAATTCACCCCTCCACTTT. This translates into CASGLHRSHNSPLHF.

The chain has TRBV6-5 and TRBJ2-3, with TRBD1 identical over 7 bases. There are 15 residues in the CDR3. The germline V gene has CDR1 MNHEY and CDR2 SVGAGI. Germline trimming cut 7 bases from V and 0 bases from J; bases unmatched to any gene: 7. The CDR3 loop is CASTPGTVSTDTQYF. CDR3 bases: TGTGCCAGCACGCCAGGGACAGTCAGCACAGATACGCAGTATTTT.

This chain joins TRBV9 and TRBJ2-5, with 10 nucleotides matching TRBD2. The V segment lost 4 bases and the J segment 2 bases; nucleotides outside the gene matches: 5. The CDR3 covers 15 residues. From germline, CDR1 is SGDLS and CDR2 YYNGEE. The CDR3, as DNA: TGTGCCAGCAGCCAGCTAGCGGGGGATCAAGAGACCCAGTACTTC. It is translated as CASSQLAGDQETQYF.

V gene TRBV7-2 combines with J gene TRBJ1-6, with D perhaps matching TRBD1 (5 bases). The V and J ends lost 3 bases and 5 bases respectively, with 11 bases between them. This CDR3 is 15 amino acids long. Germline V gives CDR1 SGHTA, CDR2 FQGNSA. The CDR3 nucleotides read TGTGCCAGCAGCTTCATCCGGGGCGATAATTCACCCCTCCACTTT. Translated, it gives CASSFIRGDNSPLHF.

The chain couples TRBV4-2 to TRBJ2-5, with 7 nucleotides matching TRBD2. In germline, CDR1 is LGHNA, CDR2 YNFKEQ. Losses at the gene ends were 3 bases for V and 4 bases for J; bases not matched to a gene: 11. There are 16 residues in the CDR3. The CDR3 reads CASSHGGREFGETQYF. Written as DNA, the CDR3 is TGTGCCAGCAGCCATGGTGGGAGGGAGTTCGGAGAGACCCAGTACTTC.

The V and J genes are TRBV6-2 or TRBV6-3 and TRBJ2-7, with 9 bases matching TRBD1. The CDR3 covers 19 residues. Germline V gene sequence: CDR1 MNHEY, CDR2 SVGEGT. Unmatched junction bases numbered 19, after V lost 5 bases and J lost 2 bases. CDR3 protein: CASSPLYFETGGSAYEQYF. Written as DNA, the CDR3 is TGTGCCAGCAGTCCCCTTTATTTTGAGACAGGGGGGTCGGCCTACGAGCAGTACTTC.

The gene calls are TRBV2 and TRBJ2-2; TRBD2 agrees at 16 bases. CDR1 is SNHLY, CDR2 FYNNEI, per germline. CDR3 length equals 18 residues. V dropped 6 bases and J dropped 1; count of bases not matched to a gene: 5. CDR3 DNA sequence: TGTGCCAGCAGCGACGGGACTAGCGGGAGGGGGAACACCGGGGAGCTGTTTTTT. It yields the protein CASSDGTSGRGNTGELFF.

This clone was recorded only once. This chain links TRBV5-6 with TRBJ2-7; 7 bases fit TRBD2. Unmatched junction bases numbered 5, after V lost 2 bases and J lost 0 bases. This CDR3 spans 15 amino acids. The germline gives CDR1 SGHDT, CDR2 YYEEEE. This chain's CDR3 is CASSFARGSSYEQYF. The CDR3 nucleotides are TGTGCCAGCAGCTTTGCGCGGGGGAGCTCCTACGAGCAGTACTTC. Together with reference TRBV5-6 and TRBJ2-7, the CDR3 gives the full variable domain: DAGVTQSPTHLIKTRGQQVTLRCSPKSGHDTVSWYQQALGQGPQFIFQYYEEEERQRGNFPDRFSGHQFPNYSSELNVNALLLGDSALYLCASSFARGSSYEQYFGPGTRLTVT.

The chain is built from TRBV4-1 and TRBJ2-1; no clear D gene. V lost 0 bases and J lost 9, with 9 bases in between. Germline loops: CDR1 MGHRA, CDR2 YSYEKL. The CDR3 is 13 amino acids. The CDR3 nucleotides read TGCGCCAGCAGCCAAGATCTTGTACCTGAGCAGTTCTTC. Amino acids: CASSQDLVPEQFF.

The chain carries TRBV5-1 and TRBJ1-2; maybe TRBD1 (5 bases). Deletions cut 3 bases from V and 4 bases from J, with 13 bases between. CDR1 is SGHRS and CDR2 is YFSETQ in the germline V gene. The CDR3 length is 14 residues. In nucleotides, the CDR3 is TGCGCCAGCAGCTCCCGGGGCCAATTCTATGGCTACACCTTC. It is translated as CASSSRGQFYGYTF.